The T cell receptor (beta chain) described here comes from a study of cytomegalovirus exposure and HLA in healthy donors. The V end was cut by 5 bases, the J end by 4 bases, with 11 bases between. Germline V gene data show CDR1 as SNHLY and CDR2 as FYNNEI. This CDR3 contains 13 residues. The study ran its PCR with 60 Vbeta and 13 Jbeta primers. Assay: immunoSEQ multiplex PCR; the TCRdb copy retains only in-frame clones and omits some. There are 50,000 or so clones in the sample, with 6% to 7% held by the top ten. The V call is TRBV2, the J call TRBJ1-1; D is ambiguous. The sequence came from a woman aged 40 to 49 in good health and CMV-seronegative. Sequenced input: PBMCs. The DNA of the CDR3 is TGTGCCAGCAGTTCCACCCCGGGCACTGAAGCTTTCTTT. This sequence encodes CASSSTPGTEAFF.